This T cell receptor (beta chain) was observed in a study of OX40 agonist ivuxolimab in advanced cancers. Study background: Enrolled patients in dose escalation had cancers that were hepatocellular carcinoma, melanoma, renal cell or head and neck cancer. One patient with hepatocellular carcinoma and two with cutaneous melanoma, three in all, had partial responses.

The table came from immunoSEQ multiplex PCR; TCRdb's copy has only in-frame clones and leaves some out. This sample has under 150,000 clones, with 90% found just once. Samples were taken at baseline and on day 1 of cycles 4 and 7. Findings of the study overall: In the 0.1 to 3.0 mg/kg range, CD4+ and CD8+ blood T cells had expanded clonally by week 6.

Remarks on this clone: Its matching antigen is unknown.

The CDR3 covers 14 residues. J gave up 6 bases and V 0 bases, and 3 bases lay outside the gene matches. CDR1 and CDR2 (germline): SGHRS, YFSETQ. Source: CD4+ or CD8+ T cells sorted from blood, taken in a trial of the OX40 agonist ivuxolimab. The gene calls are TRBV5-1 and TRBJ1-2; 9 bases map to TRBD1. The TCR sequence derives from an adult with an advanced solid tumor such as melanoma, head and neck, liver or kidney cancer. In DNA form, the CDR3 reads TGCGCCAGCAGCTTGGTACAGGGGGCCAATGGCTACACCTTC. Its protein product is CASSLVQGANGYTF.